This TCR beta chain originates from a study of T cell changes during pregnancy in multiple sclerosis. Assay used: immunoSEQ multiplex PCR; TCRdb lists only in-frame clones, some missing. The table records roughly 88,000 clones, more than 85% of them present only once. CDR1 is SQVTM, CDR2 ANQGSEA, per germline. The CDR3 has 12 residues. With V trimmed by 4 bases and J by 6 bases, 4 bases remained unmatched. The chain joins TRBV29-1 to TRBJ1-2, with 8 bases matching TRBD1. This specimen consisted of peripheral blood, obtained in the first trimester of pregnancy. The TCR sequence derives from a female donor with multiple sclerosis, enrolled in a pregnancy study. For the CDR3, the DNA is TGCAGCGTTGCAGGACAGGGCAATGGCTACACCTTC. It yields the protein CSVAGQGNGYTF.